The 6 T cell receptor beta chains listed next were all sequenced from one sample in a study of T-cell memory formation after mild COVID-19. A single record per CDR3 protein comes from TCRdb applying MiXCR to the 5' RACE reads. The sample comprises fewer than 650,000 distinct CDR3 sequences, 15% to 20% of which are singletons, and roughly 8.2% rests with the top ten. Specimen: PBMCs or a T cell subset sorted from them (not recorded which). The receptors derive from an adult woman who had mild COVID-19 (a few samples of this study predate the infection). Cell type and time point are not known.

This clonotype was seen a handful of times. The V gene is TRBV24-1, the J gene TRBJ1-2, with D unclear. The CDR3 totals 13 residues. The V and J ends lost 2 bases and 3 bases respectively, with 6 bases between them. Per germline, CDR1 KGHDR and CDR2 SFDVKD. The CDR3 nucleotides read TGTGCCACCAGTGATTCGGTCTACTATGGCTACACCTTC. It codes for CATSDSVYYGYTF.

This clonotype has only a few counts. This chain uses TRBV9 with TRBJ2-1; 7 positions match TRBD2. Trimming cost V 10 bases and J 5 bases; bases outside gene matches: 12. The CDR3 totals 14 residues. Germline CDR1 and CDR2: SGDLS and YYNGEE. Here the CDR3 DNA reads TGTGCCTGCACCAGTGGGGGGGAGGACAATGAGCAGTTCTTC. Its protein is CACTSGGEDNEQFF.

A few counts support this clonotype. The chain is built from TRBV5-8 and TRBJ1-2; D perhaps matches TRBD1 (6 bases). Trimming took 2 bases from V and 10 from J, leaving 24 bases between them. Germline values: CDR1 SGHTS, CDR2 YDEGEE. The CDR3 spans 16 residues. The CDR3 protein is CASSFKQGDPFEVYTF. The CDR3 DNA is TGTGCCAGCAGCTTCAAACAGGGCGATCCGTTTGAGGTCTACACCTTC.

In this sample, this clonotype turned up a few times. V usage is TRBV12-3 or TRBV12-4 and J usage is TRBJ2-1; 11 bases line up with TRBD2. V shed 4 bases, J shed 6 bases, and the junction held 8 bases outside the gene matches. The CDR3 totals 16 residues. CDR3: CASSSSGGPRPNEQFF. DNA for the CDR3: TGTGCCAGCAGTTCTAGCGGGGGGCCGCGGCCCAATGAGCAGTTCTTC.

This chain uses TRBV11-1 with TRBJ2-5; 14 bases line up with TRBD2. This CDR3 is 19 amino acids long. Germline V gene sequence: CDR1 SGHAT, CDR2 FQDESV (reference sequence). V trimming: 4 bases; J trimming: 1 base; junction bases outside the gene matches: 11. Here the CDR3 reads CASSSPGLAGGAAQETQYF. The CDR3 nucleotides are TGTGCCAGCAGCTCCCCAGGACTAGCGGGAGGCGCGGCCCAAGAGACCCAGTACTTC.

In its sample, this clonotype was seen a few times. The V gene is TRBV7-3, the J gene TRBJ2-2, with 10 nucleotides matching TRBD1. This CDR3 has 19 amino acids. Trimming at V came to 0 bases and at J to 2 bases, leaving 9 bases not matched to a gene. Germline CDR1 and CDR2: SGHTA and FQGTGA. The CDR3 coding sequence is TGTGCCAGCAGCTTAACGACGGGACAGGGGATCATAAACACCGGGGAGCTGTTTTTT. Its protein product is CASSLTTGQGIINTGELFF.